This paragraph reports one T cell receptor beta chain. What it recognizes is unknown. These data belong to a study of a mutant IDH1 vaccine in newly diagnosed glioma. Assay used: immunoSEQ multiplex PCR; TCRdb lists only in-frame clones, some missing. The sample has some 60,000 clones, under 85% seen once; the top ten hold 3.6%. Germline CDR1 is MGHDK and CDR2 is SYGVNS. CDR3 length: 16 residues. Trimming at V came to 5 bases and at J to 10 bases, leaving 10 bases not matched to a gene. Sample time point: week 11, during vaccination. All doses held 300 ug of mutant IDH1 20-mer peptide, with topical imiquimod.

The genes are TRBV25-1 and TRBJ2-1; 14 nucleotides line up with TRBD2. The sample consisted of PBMCs, taken from a glioma patient whose treatment included an IDH1 peptide vaccine. This clonotype was obtained from a man aged 25 to 45 with glioma. In nucleotides, the CDR3 is TGTGCCAGCAGTCCCCTCGGGACTAGCGGGAGCCTAGAGCAGTTCTTC. This sequence encodes CASSPLGTSGSLEQFF.